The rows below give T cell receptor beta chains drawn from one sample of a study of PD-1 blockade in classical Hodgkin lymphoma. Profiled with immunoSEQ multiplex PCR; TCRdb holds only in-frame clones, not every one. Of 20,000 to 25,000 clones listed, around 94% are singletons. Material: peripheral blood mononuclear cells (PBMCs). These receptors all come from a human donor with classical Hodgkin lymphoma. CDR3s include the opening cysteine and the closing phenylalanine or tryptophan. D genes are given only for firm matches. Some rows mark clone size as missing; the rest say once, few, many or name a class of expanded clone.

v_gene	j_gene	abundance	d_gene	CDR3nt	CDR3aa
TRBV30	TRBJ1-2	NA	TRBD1	TGTGCCTGGAGTGAGACAGGGATAGGCTACACCTTC	CAWSETGIGYTF
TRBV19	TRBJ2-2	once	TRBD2	TGTGCCAGTAGTATTCGCTCTAGCGGGGGGGCGACCGGGGAGCTGTTTTTT	CASSIRSSGGATGELFF
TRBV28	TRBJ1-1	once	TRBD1	TGTGCCAGCAGTTTCCAGAGGCAGGGGGCCTCTGAAGCTTTCTTT	CASSFQRQGASEAFF
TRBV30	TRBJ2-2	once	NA	TGTGCCTGGAGTGTGATGTTAGGGGATGGCACCGGGGAGCTGTTTTTT	CAWSVMLGDGTGELFF
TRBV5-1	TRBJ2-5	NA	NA	TGCGCCAGCAGCTTGGCGGGGGGCGTTATCGAGACCCAGTACTTC	CASSLAGGVIETQYF
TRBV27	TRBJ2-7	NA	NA	TGTGCCAGCAGTTTAATCTTAGTGGTTGGGGTCCCCTTCCCGGCCTTC	CASSLILVVGVPFPAF
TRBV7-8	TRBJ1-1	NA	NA	TGTGCCAGCAGCACGACGAAAGGCAGTGCTGAAGCTTTCTTT	CASSTTKGSAEAFF
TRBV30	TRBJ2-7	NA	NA	TGTGCCTGGCTCCGGGACTCACCCTACGAGCAGTACTTC	CAWLRDSPYEQYF
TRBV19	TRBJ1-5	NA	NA	TGTGCCAGTACTCCGCGTGTGGCCAGCAATCAGCCCCAGCATTTT	CASTPRVASNQPQHF
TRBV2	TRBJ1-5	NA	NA	TGTGCCAGCAGTGAAAACGGGGGGCCCCAGCATTTT	CASSENGGPQHF
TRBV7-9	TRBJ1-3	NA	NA	TGTGCCAGCAGCTTGTTGGGAAACACCATATATTTT	CASSLLGNTIYF
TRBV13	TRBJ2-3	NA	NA	TGTGCCAGCAGCCCGGGGGGCCTCACAGATACGCAGTATTTT	CASSPGGLTDTQYF
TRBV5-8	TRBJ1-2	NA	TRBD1	TGTGCCAGCAGCCACACCGGGACAGGGATTACGGGCTACACCTTC	CASSHTGTGITGYTF
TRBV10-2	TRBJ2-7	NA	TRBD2	TGCGCCAGCAGGTTGGCGGGGGGGCCTGGCGAGCAGTACTTC	CASRLAGGPGEQYF
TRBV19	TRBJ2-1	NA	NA	TGTGCCAGTAGTTTTTCCAGGAACAATGAGCAGTTCTTC	CASSFSRNNEQFF
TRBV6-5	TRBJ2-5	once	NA	TGTGCCAGCAGTCCGGGGTCTGAGCAGACCCAGTACTTC	CASSPGSEQTQYF
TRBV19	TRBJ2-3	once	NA	TGTGCCAGTAGTCGGACGGCTCCTAGCACAGATACGCAGTATTTT	CASSRTAPSTDTQYF
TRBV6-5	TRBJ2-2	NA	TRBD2	TGTGCCACCCGGGCGCCTAGCGGGGGGACCGGGGAGCTGTTTTTT	CATRAPSGGTGELFF
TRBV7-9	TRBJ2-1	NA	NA	TGTGCCAGCAGCTTAGTCCCATCCTCCGACTACAATGAGCAGTTCTTC	CASSLVPSSDYNEQFF
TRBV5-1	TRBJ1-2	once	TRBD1	TGCGCCAGCAGCGAAACAGGGACAGGAGGCTACACCTTC	CASSETGTGGYTF